Below, 27 T cell receptor beta chains from the same sample are listed, as sequenced in a study of blood T cell repertoires in COVID-19. Profiling relied on immunoSEQ multiplex PCR, and the TCRdb table lists in-frame clones only, not all of them. The sample has about 170,000 clones; over 65% are singletons. Sample: peripheral blood. All receptors derive from a man in his fifties or sixties with acute or convalescent COVID-19.

There are a few counts of this clone. This chain links TRBV4-2 with TRBJ2-7, with TRBD1 matching 8 bases. Germline CDR1 and CDR2: LGHNA and YNFKEQ. The CDR3 is 16 residues long. J was trimmed by 6 bases and V by 1 base; bases with no gene match: 11. The CDR3 DNA sequence: TGTGCCAGCAGCCAAGGAGTCGTTCAGGGGGCCGGCGAGCAGTACTTC. Translation gives CASSQGVVQGAGEQYF.

The chain is built from TRBV24-1 and TRBJ2-1; TRBD1 matches 10 bases. The length of the CDR3 is 14 residues. Germline V gives CDR1 KGHDR, CDR2 SFDVKD. The V gene end was trimmed by 2 bases and the J gene end by 6 bases; junction bases not matched to a gene: 0. CDR3 residues: CATSDWDRGNEQFF. The CDR3, as DNA: TGTGCCACCAGTGATTGGGACAGGGGCAATGAGCAGTTCTTC.

This clone was seen at least ten times. This chain links TRBV6-5 with TRBJ2-2; no definite D call. V was shortened by 2 bases and J by 6 bases, with 7 bases between the two germline ends. This CDR3 is 13 amino acids long. Germline V gene sequence: CDR1 MNHEY, CDR2 SVGAGI. The CDR3 DNA reads as TGTGCCAGCAGTTACAGGCGGTCCGGGGAGCTGTTTTTT. The encoded protein is CASSYRRSGELFF.

The chain joins TRBV7-3 to TRBJ1-3, with a tentative D call TRBD1 (6 bases). V lost 5 bases and J lost 4, with 12 bases in between. The CDR3 extends over 14 amino acids. CDR1 is SGHTA, CDR2 FQGTGA, per germline. The chain's CDR3 is CASSAPGQGNTIYF. The CDR3 DNA sequence: TGTGCCAGCAGCGCCCCTGGACAGGGAAACACCATATATTTT.

This chain uses TRBV28 with TRBJ2-3; 8 nucleotides match TRBD1. Looked up from germline, CDR1 is MDHEN and CDR2 is SYDVKM. Trimming cost V 5 bases and J 2 bases; bases outside gene matches: 9. This CDR3 is built from 16 residues. The CDR3 region has the DNA TGTGCCAGCAGTCCCCCGACAGGGGCGGACACAGATACGCAGTATTTT. It translates to CASSPPTGADTDTQYF.

This clone has more than one count but fewer than ten. The chain carries TRBV10-3 and TRBJ1-4; a possible D gene is TRBD1 (6 bases). Trimming took off 3 bases at V and 8 bases at J, with 19 bases between the two ends. Germline-derived CDR1 and CDR2 are ENHRY and SYGVKD. This CDR3 is 16 amino acids long. Here the CDR3 DNA reads TGTGCCATCAGTGAACGACAGGCACCTGGAGCGGAAAAACTGTTTTTT. Translation gives CAISERQAPGAEKLFF.

The J gene is TRBJ1-3, the V gene TRBV9; D remains ambiguous. The CDR3 is made up of 14 amino acids. Trimming took off 0 bases at V and 6 bases at J, with 10 bases between the two ends. Germline V gives CDR1 SGDLS, CDR2 YYNGEE. The CDR3 DNA follows: TGTGCCAGCAGCGTAGGTATCGCGGAAAACACCATATATTTT. This sequence encodes CASSVGIAENTIYF.

There are a few counts of this clone. This chain uses TRBV19 with TRBJ1-2, with D maybe TRBD1 (5 bases). This CDR3 has 15 amino acids. Germline V gene data show CDR1 as LNHDA and CDR2 as SQIVND (reference sequence). V dropped 2 bases and J dropped 2 bases, with 12 bases sitting between them. CDR3 in DNA: TGTGCCAGTAGTATAAACGGGGGGGAAAACTATGGCTACACCTTC. It is translated as CASSINGGENYGYTF. Supplemented by reference TRBV19 and TRBJ1-2, the full variable domain reads DGGITQSPKYLFRKEGQNVTLSCEQNLNHDAMYWYRQDPGQGLRLIYYSQIVNDFQKGDIAEGYSVSREKKESFPLTVTSAQKNPTAFYLCASSINGGENYGYTFGSGTRLTVV.

This clone was observed at least ten times. The chain is built from TRBV27 and TRBJ2-1, with a possible D match to TRBD2 (7 bases). Trimming removed 5 bases from V and 8 bases from J, with 16 bases in between. The CDR3 contains 14 residues. From germline, CDR1 is MNHEY and CDR2 SMNVEV (reference sequence). CDR3 DNA sequence: TGTGCCAGCAGTCCGGTCGCGGGGGCGGATGAGCAGTTCTTC. Protein: CASSPVAGADEQFF.

The chain combines TRBV7-7 with TRBJ2-2; TRBD2 might be the D (7 bases). The V end lost 5 bases, the J end lost 4 bases, and 20 bases lay between the germline ends. The CDR3 runs 17 residues. The germline V gene encodes CDR1 SSHAT and CDR2 FNYEAQ (reference sequence). The CDR3 spells CASSPAGGPGLTGELFF. Written as DNA, the CDR3 is TGTGCCAGCAGCCCCGCCGGGGGGCCCGGCCTCACCGGGGAGCTGTTTTTT.

V gene TRBV27 combines with J gene TRBJ2-5, with D possibly TRBD2 on 7 matching bases. From germline, CDR1 is MNHEY and CDR2 SMNVEV (reference sequence). The CDR3 has 13 residues. The ends were cut back, 4 bases at V and 5 bases at J, with 11 bases in the middle. The CDR3 bases are TGTGCCAGCAGTTCTAGGGGGGGTGAGACCCAGTACTTC. Protein sequence: CASSSRGGETQYF.

The chain links TRBV19 to TRBJ1-2; D is possibly TRBD1 (5 bases). Trimming removed 10 bases from V and 2 bases from J, with 11 bases in between. Germline V CDR1 and CDR2: LNHDA, SQIVND (reference sequence). This CDR3 comprises 12 residues. The CDR3 sequence: CAIMGGNYGYTF. The CDR3 DNA reads as TGTGCCATCATGGGGGGAAACTATGGCTACACCTTC.

The chain couples TRBV7-3 to TRBJ1-3; TRBD1 might be the D (5 bases). CDR1 is SGHTA and CDR2 is FQGTGA in the germline V gene. This CDR3 region has 18 residues. Trimming cost V 0 bases and J 0 bases, with 15 bases left between them. CDR3: CASSLTAGPTSSGNTIYF. The CDR3 region has the DNA TGTGCCAGCAGCTTAACTGCAGGGCCGACGAGCTCTGGAAACACCATATATTTT.

The J gene is TRBJ2-7, the V gene TRBV19, with D possibly matching TRBD1 (6 bases). Germline assignment: CDR1 LNHDA and CDR2 SQIVND (reference sequence). The ends were cut back, 3 bases at V and 5 bases at J, with 14 bases in the middle. The CDR3 runs to 14 residues. CDR3 region: CASSISGTSDEQYF. The CDR3, as DNA: TGTGCCAGTAGTATCTCCGGGACATCAGACGAGCAGTACTTC.

The chain joins TRBV4-2 to TRBJ1-1; 8 bases are a match to TRBD1. V was clipped by 4 bases and J by 6 bases; unmatched bases: 1. Germline-derived CDR1 and CDR2 are LGHNA and YNFKEQ. The CDR3 is made up of 12 amino acids. CDR3 in DNA: TGTGCCAGCAGCCCGACAGGGGCTGAAGCTTTCTTT. This translates into CASSPTGAEAFF.

This clone appeared a few times. The same CDR3 can be traced to other DNA sequences in this sample. The V and J genes are TRBV20-1 and TRBJ2-7; D may be TRBD2 (6 bases). Germline CDR1 reads DFQATT; CDR2 reads SNEGSKA (reference sequence). This CDR3 contains 11 residues. V was shortened by 2 bases and J by 5 bases, with 7 bases between the two germline ends. The CDR3 protein is CSARSGHEQYF. CDR3 in DNA: TGCAGTGCTAGAAGCGGGCACGAGCAGTACTTC.

The V gene is TRBV6-1, the J gene TRBJ1-5; D might be TRBD1 (5 bases). The CDR3 is 15 amino acids. V gave up 0 bases and J gave up 7 bases, with 13 bases separating them. Germline-derived CDR1 and CDR2 are MNHNS and SASEGT. This CDR3 is CASSEAVGGRQPQHF. CDR3 sequence (DNA): TGTGCCAGCAGTGAAGCGGTCGGGGGACGGCAGCCCCAGCATTTT.

The rearrangement joins TRBV27 to TRBJ1-5, with D possibly TRBD1 on 5 matching bases. The germline V gene encodes CDR1 MNHEY and CDR2 SMNVEV (reference sequence). The CDR3 covers 14 residues. Trimming removed 3 bases from V and 3 bases from J, with 9 bases in between. The CDR3 protein is CASSFTRVNQPQHF. The CDR3 DNA follows: TGTGCCAGCAGTTTTACCAGGGTCAATCAGCCCCAGCATTTT.

The chain is built from TRBV3-1 (or the pseudogene TRBV3-2) and TRBJ2-1; tentatively, D is TRBD2 (6 bases). The CDR3 consists of 14 residues. Deletions cut 0 bases from V and 7 bases from J, with 10 bases between. CDR1 and CDR2 (germline): LGHDT, YNNKEL (reference sequence). The CDR3 DNA follows: TGTGCCAGCAGCCAAGATGAAGGGAGGAATGAGCAGTTCTTC. Its protein is CASSQDEGRNEQFF.

This chain joins TRBV5-1 and TRBJ2-5; tentatively, D is TRBD2 (5 bases). CDR1 is SGHRS and CDR2 is YFSETQ in the germline V gene. The CDR3 covers 15 residues. V was clipped by 5 bases and J by 2 bases, with 16 bases between them. The CDR3 loop is CASSGSRQLQETQYF. For the CDR3, the DNA is TGCGCCAGCAGTGGGAGTAGGCAGCTACAAGAGACCCAGTACTTC. The entire variable domain, with the rest obtained from reference TRBV5-1 and TRBJ2-5, is as follows: KAGVTQTPRYLIKTRGQQVTLSCSPISGHRSVSWYQQTPGQGLQFLFEYFSETQRNKGNFPGRFSGRQFSNSRSEMNVSTLELGDSALYLCASSGSRQLQETQYFGPGTRLLVL.

The chain uses TRBV18 and TRBJ1-1; 8 positions match TRBD1. The CDR3 loop spans 16 amino acids. CDR1 and CDR2 (germline): KGHSH, LQKENI. With 6 bases clipped from V and 1 base from J, the junction kept 10 bases outside the gene matches. The CDR3 nucleotides are TGTGCCAGCTCTCCGCTTGGACAGGGAAGGAACACTGAAGCTTTCTTT. Translated: CASSPLGQGRNTEAFF.

The V gene is TRBV9, the J gene TRBJ2-5; TRBD2 is a possible D gene (5 bases). CDR1 is SGDLS and CDR2 is YYNGEE in the germline V gene. CDR3 length: 15 amino acids. Trimming cost V 0 bases and J 4 bases, with 13 bases left between them. CDR3 sequence: CASSVAGGIGETQYF. CDR3 in DNA: TGTGCCAGCAGCGTAGCAGGAGGTATAGGAGAGACCCAGTACTTC.

This chain connects TRBV4-1 to TRBJ2-7; possibly TRBD2 for D (7 bases). Germline V gene data show CDR1 as MGHRA and CDR2 as YSYEKL. The CDR3 covers 15 residues. V shed 5 bases and J shed 4 bases, with 18 bases lying between them. Here the CDR3 DNA reads TGCGCCAGCAGCGAACTTCGGGGAGGGGGATACGAGCAGTACTTC. It specifies CASSELRGGGYEQYF.

The chain employs TRBV11-2 and TRBJ1-6; 10 bases are shared with TRBD1. CDR3 size: 16 residues. V trimming: 5 bases; J trimming: 9 bases; junction bases outside the gene matches: 10. Germline CDR1 is SGHAT and CDR2 is FQNNGV. CDR3 sequence reads: CASSPRTGGFGSPLHF. In DNA, the CDR3 is TGTGCCAGCAGCCCAAGGACAGGGGGATTTGGTTCACCCCTCCACTTT.

V and J are TRBV30 and TRBJ2-2; D may be TRBD2 (6 bases). V gave up 4 bases and J gave up 6 bases, with 12 bases separating them. Germline V gene sequence: CDR1 GTSNPN, CDR2 SVGIG (reference sequence). The CDR3 is 13 amino acids. The CDR3 bases are TGTGCCTGGATGGTCGGGGGATCCGGGGAGCTGTTTTTT. The encoded protein is CAWMVGGSGELFF.

The gene calls are TRBV19 and TRBJ1-5; no clear D. The CDR3 covers 14 residues. Trimming cost V 3 bases and J 2 bases, with 8 bases left between them. Germline lookup yields CDR1 LNHDA and CDR2 SQIVND (reference sequence). The DNA for the CDR3 is TGTGCCAGTAGTATGCCGGGAGGCAATCAGCCCCAGCATTTT. This gives the protein CASSMPGGNQPQHF.

The count of this clone is one. The chain carries TRBV19 and TRBJ2-7, with 8 bases identical to TRBD1. The ends lost 4 bases at V and 4 bases at J; junction bases unmatched: 9. CDR1 is LNHDA, CDR2 SQIVND, per germline (reference sequence). The CDR3 totals 15 residues. CDR3 nucleotide sequence: TGTGCCAGTAGTACGAAAACCCAGGGGGCATACGAGCAGTACTTC. Its protein product is CASSTKTQGAYEQYF.